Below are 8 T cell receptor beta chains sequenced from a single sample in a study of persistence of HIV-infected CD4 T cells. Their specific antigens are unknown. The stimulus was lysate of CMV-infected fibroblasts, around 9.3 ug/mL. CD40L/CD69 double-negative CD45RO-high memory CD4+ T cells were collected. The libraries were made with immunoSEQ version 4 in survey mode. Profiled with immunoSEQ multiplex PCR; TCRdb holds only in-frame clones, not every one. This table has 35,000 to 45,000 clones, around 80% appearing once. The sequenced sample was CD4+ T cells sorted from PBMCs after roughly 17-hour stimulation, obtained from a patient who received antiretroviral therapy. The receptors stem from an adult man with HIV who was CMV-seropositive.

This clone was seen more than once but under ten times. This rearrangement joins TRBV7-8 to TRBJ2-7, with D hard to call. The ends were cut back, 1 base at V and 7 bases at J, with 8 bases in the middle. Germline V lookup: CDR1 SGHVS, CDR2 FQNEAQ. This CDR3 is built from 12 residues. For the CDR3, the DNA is TGTGCCAGCAGCTTAGAACAACGAGAGCAGTACTTC. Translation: CASSLEQREQYF. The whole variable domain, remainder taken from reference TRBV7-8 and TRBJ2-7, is GAGVSQSPRYKVAKRGQDVALRCDPISGHVSLFWYQQALGQGPEFLTYFQNEAQLDKSGLPSDRFFAERPEGSVSTLKIQRTQQEDSAVYLCASSLEQREQYFGPGTRLTVT.

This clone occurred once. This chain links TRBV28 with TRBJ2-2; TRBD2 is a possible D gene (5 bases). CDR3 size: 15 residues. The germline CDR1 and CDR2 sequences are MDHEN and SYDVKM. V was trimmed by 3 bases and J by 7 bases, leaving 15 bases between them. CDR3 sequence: CASSLTGIKSGELFF. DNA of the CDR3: TGTGCCAGCAGTTTGACGGGGATTAAGAGCGGGGAGCTGTTTTTT.

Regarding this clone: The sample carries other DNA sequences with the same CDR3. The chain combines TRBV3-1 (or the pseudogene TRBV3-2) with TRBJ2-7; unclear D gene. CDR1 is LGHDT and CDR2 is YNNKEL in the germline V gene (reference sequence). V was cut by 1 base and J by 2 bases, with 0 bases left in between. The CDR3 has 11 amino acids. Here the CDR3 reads CASSQAYEQYF. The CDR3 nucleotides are TGTGCCAGCAGCCAAGCCTACGAGCAGTACTTC.

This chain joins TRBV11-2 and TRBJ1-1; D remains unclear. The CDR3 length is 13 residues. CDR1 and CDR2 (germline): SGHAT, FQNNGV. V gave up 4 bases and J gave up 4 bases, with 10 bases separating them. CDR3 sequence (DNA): TGTGCCAGCAGCTGGAGAAGCAGCACTGAAGCTTTCTTT. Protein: CASSWRSSTEAFF.

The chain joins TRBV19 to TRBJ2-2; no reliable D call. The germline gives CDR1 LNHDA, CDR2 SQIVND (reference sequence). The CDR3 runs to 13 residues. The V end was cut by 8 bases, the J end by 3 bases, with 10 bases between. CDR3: CASVRPDTGELFF. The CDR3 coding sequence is TGTGCCAGTGTTAGACCTGACACCGGGGAGCTGTTTTTT. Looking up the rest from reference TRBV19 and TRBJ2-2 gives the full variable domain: DGGITQSPKYLFRKEGQNVTLSCEQNLNHDAMYWYRQDPGQGLRLIYYSQIVNDFQKGDIAEGYSVSREKKESFPLTVTSAQKNPTAFYLCASVRPDTGELFFGEGSRLTVL.

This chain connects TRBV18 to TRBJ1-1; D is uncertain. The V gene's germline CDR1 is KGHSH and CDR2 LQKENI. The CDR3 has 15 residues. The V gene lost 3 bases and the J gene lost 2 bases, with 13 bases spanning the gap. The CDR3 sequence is CASSPSTRGNTEAFF. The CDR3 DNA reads TGTGCCAGCTCACCCTCAACCCGGGGAAACACTGAAGCTTTCTTT.

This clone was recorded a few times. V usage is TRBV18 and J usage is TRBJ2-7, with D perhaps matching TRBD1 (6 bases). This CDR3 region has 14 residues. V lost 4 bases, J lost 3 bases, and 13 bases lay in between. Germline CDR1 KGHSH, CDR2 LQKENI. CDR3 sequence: CASSQNRDLYEQYF. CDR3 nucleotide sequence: TGTGCCAGCTCACAAAACAGGGACCTCTACGAGCAGTACTTC.

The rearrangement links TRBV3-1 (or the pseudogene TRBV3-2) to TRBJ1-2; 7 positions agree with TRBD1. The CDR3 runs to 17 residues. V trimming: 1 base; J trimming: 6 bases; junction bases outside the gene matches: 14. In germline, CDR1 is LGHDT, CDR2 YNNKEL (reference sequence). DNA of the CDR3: TGTGCCAGCAGCCAAGGACAGGGAGCGGGCTCGACGAATGGCTACACCTTC. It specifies CASSQGQGAGSTNGYTF.